Below are 2 T cell receptor beta chains sequenced from a single sample in a study of human thymus T cells. Libraries were prepared by immunoSEQ multiplex PCR; TCRdb keeps only in-frame clonotypes and omits some of them. The sample has about 60,000 clones; over 85% are singletons. The sequencing sample was made of blood. These receptors all stem from a boy under three years old with a congenital heart defect but otherwise immunologically healthy.

The V and J genes are TRBV18 and TRBJ1-3; D not certain. The germline V and J ends were trimmed by 1 base and 5 bases, with 3 bases remaining between them. Germline V CDR1 and CDR2: KGHSH, LQKENI. The CDR3 covers 12 residues. DNA of the CDR3: TGTGCCAGCTCACCACATAGAAACACCATATATTTT. Translation: CASSPHRNTIYF.

The V and J genes are TRBV4-3 and TRBJ1-5, with 9 bases identical to TRBD1. The CDR3 covers 17 residues. Looked up from germline, CDR1 is LGHNA and CDR2 is YSLEER. V gave up 1 base and J gave up 5 bases; unmatched junction bases: 9. Here the CDR3 reads CASSQGPGQGPDQPQHF. In DNA, the CDR3 is TGCGCCAGCAGCCAAGGACCGGGACAGGGTCCGGATCAGCCCCAGCATTTT.